Below are 9 T cell receptor beta chains sequenced from a single sample in a study of T cells in localized non-small cell lung cancer (dated by TCRdb to about 2020). The library was produced with the immunoSEQ multiplex PCR assay. Sourced from immuneACCESS, this table was stored by TCRdb with only in-frame sequences that have V and J called. A share of the clones is absent; for the studies checked, an unresolved V gene accounts for under half, and the remainder has no known explanation. The sample profile shows 3,700 or so clones; 20% to 25% of them were found once. The ten largest make up about 19% of the sample. This specimen consisted of lung tumor tissue, obtained before any cancer treatment. The receptors were gathered from a man aged 35-75 years with stage II squamous cell lung carcinoma.

This clone was found a few times. The chain links TRBV11-3 to TRBJ2-7; D is possibly TRBD1 or TRBD2 (5 bases each). CDR3 length: 15 amino acids. Germline CDR1 is SGHNT and CDR2 is YENEEA. V was trimmed by 5 bases and J by 2 bases, leaving 16 bases between them. CDR3 sequence reads: CASSGFRELTYEQYF. The DNA of the CDR3 is TGTGCCAGCAGCGGGTTCAGGGAGCTAACCTACGAGCAGTACTTC.

The rearrangement links TRBV18 to TRBJ2-2; TRBD1 aligns across 7 bases. Per germline, CDR1 KGHSH and CDR2 LQKENI. V trimming: 3 bases; J trimming: 0 bases; junction bases outside the gene matches: 10. CDR3 length equals 18 residues. The CDR3 here is CASSPARQGPANTGELFF. The CDR3 nucleotides are TGTGCCAGCTCACCCGCCCGACAGGGCCCCGCGAACACCGGGGAGCTGTTTTTT.

This sequence joins TRBV29-1 and TRBJ1-5; unclear D gene. V lost 7 bases and J lost 4, with 11 bases in between. This CDR3 is built from 12 residues. Germline values: CDR1 SQVTM, CDR2 ANQGSEA. The CDR3 protein is CSEGGSNQPQHF. CDR3 coding DNA: TGCAGCGAGGGCGGATCTAATCAGCCCCAGCATTTT.

The rearrangement links TRBV14 to TRBJ2-7, with D perhaps TRBD2 (6 bases). CDR3 length equals 13 residues. Trimming cost V 8 bases and J 5 bases, with 16 bases left between them. Germline values: CDR1 SGHDN, CDR2 FVKESK. This CDR3 is CASARGIRHEQYF. CDR3 sequence (DNA): TGTGCCAGCGCCCGGGGGATCCGCCACGAGCAGTACTTC.

Judged by abundance, this clone is medium-sized (0.01 to 0.1%). The rearrangement joins TRBV6-1 to TRBJ1-5; 8 nucleotides align to TRBD1. The V gene end was trimmed by 1 base and the J gene end by 5 bases; junction bases not matched to a gene: 4. Per germline, CDR1 MNHNS and CDR2 SASEGT. The CDR3 sequence is 15 residues long. The CDR3 sequence is CASSEVAGGYQPQHF. The CDR3 bases are TGTGCCAGCAGTGAAGTGGCAGGGGGCTATCAGCCCCAGCATTTT.

This clone was picked up a small number of times. The chain joins TRBV2 to TRBJ2-2; 10 nucleotides match TRBD2. Trimming took 2 bases from V and 4 from J; bases not matched to a gene: 4. Looked up from germline, CDR1 is SNHLY and CDR2 is FYNNEI. The CDR3 is made up of 16 amino acids. The CDR3 nucleotides read TGTGCCAGCAGTGAAAGGAGCGGGAGGGCCACCGGGGAGCTGTTTTTT. It is translated as CASSERSGRATGELFF. The full variable domain, with the rest looked up from reference TRBV2 and TRBJ2-2, is EPEVTQTPSHQVTQMGQEVILRCVPISNHLYFYWYRQILGQKVEFLVSFYNNEISEKSEIFDDQFSVERPDGSNFTLKIRSTKLEDSAMYFCASSERSGRATGELFFGEGSRLTVL.

The chain carries TRBV19 and TRBJ1-5; the D is unclear. The CDR3 length is 15 residues. Deletions cut 4 bases from V and 0 bases from J, with 10 bases between. Germline V lookup: CDR1 LNHDA, CDR2 SQIVND (reference sequence). CDR3: CASSTIYYSNQPQHF. In DNA, the CDR3 is TGTGCCAGTAGTACGATTTATTATAGCAATCAGCCCCAGCATTTT.

By share, this clone counts as medium-sized. The rearrangement links TRBV11-3 to TRBJ2-2; D possibly matches TRBD1 or TRBD2 (5 bases each). Trimming cost V 3 bases and J 0 bases, with 8 bases left between them. Germline CDR1 SGHNT, CDR2 YENEEA. This CDR3 region has 15 residues. The CDR3 reads CASSLVGANTGELFF. The CDR3, as DNA: TGTGCCAGCAGCTTGGTGGGGGCGAACACCGGGGAGCTGTTTTTT.

The chain couples TRBV6-8 to TRBJ2-4; TRBD1 aligns across 8 bases. The CDR3 runs to 13 residues. V lost 7 bases and J lost 7; bases outside the gene matches: 6. CDR1 is MNHGY and CDR2 is SAAAGT in the germline V gene. The CDR3 loop reads CASMWTGRNIQYF. CDR3 nucleotides: TGTGCCAGCATGTGGACAGGGCGGAACATTCAGTACTTC.